This record concerns one TCR beta chain sequence. The data were obtained in a study of blood T cell repertoires in COVID-19. The germline gives CDR1 LGHDT, CDR2 YNNKEL (reference sequence). The CDR3 has 16 amino acids. The germline V and J ends were trimmed by 1 base and 6 bases, with 16 bases remaining between them. Sequencing was performed with immunoSEQ multiplex PCR; in TCRdb, only in-frame clones are kept and a portion is missing. This sample has roughly 570,000 clones, with around nine tenths found just once. The receptor was isolated from a woman aged 45-59 years with COVID-19, enrolled during active disease. The rearrangement joins TRBV3-1 (or the pseudogene TRBV3-2) to TRBJ1-5; D uncertain. The material sequenced was peripheral blood. CDR3 nucleotide sequence: TGTGCCAGCAGCCAAGGTATCCCGGGTGAGGGTCAGCCCCAGCATTTT. The encoded protein is CASSQGIPGEGQPQHF.